This T cell receptor beta chain is from a study of beta chain features in type 1 diabetes. Overall study findings and caveats: Within each of all four CD4+ subsets, Type 1 diabetes patients had TCRB CDR3s that were moderately but significantly shorter.

The length of the CDR3 is 14 residues. Per germline, CDR1 SQVTM and CDR2 ANQGSEA. With 4 bases clipped from V and 0 bases from J, the junction kept 3 bases outside the gene matches. Worth noting for this clone: The antigen is unknown.

Expressed TCRB transcripts got sequenced, as all isolated RNA was reverse transcribed. Produced via immunoSEQ multiplex PCR; TCRdb's table is partial and in-frame only. The table has more than 100,000 clones, around 15% seen once; the top ten hold over 2%. This TCR came from a man aged 25 to 45 with type 1 diabetes. This chain uses TRBV29-1 with TRBJ1-5; 7 bases align to TRBD1. Input material: central memory CD4+ T cells from blood. In DNA, the CDR3 is TGCAGCGTTGGGGACAGCAATAGCAATCAGCCCCAGCATTTT. Translating it yields CSVGDSNSNQPQHF.